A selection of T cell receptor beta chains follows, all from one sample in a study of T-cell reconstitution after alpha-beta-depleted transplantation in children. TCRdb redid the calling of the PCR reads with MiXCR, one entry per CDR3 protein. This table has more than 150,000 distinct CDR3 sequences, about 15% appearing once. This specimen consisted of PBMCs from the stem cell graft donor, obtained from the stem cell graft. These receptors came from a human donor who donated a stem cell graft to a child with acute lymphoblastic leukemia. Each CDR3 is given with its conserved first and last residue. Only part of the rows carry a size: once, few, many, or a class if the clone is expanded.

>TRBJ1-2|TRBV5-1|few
CASSIDRGGGYTF
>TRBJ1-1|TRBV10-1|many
CASSEDRQNTEAFF
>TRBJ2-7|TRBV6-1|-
CASRVDHWTGPGGGEQYF
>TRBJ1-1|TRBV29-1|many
CSARMPGRVTEAFF
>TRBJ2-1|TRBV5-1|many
CASSLTVAGRNEQFF
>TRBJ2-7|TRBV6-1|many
CASSAIYSYEQYF
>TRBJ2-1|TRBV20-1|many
CSASQDFQINNEQFF
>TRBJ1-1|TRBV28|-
CASSGFQGLYEAFF
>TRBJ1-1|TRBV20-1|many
CSALDEMGWIAFF
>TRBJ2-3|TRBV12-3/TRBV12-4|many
CASSSPPGLGADTQYF
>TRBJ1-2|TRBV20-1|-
CSARNTRYYGYTF
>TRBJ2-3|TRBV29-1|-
CSVETGAADTQYF
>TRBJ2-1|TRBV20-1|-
CSARPLAGALYNEQFF
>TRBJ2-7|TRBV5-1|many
CASSLRTQAPYEQYF
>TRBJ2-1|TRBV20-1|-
CSARSDRALNEQFF
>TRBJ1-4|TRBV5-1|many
CASSVSGTTNEKLFF
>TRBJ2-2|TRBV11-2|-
CASSHSSGTGPNTGELFF
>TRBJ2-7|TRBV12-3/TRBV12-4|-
CASSFPNYEQYF
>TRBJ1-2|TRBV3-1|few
CASRRNQQGGSGYTF
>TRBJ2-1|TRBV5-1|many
CASSFLGSGGAGNEQFF
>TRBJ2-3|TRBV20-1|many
CSAKSGRGTDTQYF
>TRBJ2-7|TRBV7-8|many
CASSIRRDTSYEQYF
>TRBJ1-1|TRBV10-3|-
CAITPRVGRAGRNTEAFF
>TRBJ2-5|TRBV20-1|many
CSAGGLAGETQYF
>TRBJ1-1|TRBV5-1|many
CASSLTVRGENTEAFF
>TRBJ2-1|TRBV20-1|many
CSVPTARSSYNEQFF
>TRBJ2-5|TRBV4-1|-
CASSRTGTKETQYF
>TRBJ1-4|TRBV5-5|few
CASSLIVREKLFF
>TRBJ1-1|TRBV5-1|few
CASSLVPGAATEAFF
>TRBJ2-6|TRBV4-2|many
CASSQGVASGANVLTF
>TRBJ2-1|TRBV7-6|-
CASSLGAGVYNEQFF
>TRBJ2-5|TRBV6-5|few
CASSSGPPGGTQYF
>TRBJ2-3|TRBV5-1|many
CASSLDVAGGTDTQYF
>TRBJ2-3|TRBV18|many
CASSPAEDSSYTDTQYF
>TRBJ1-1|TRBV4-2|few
CASSHEVLIQGLRTEAFF
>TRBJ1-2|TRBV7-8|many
CASSLAGRLYGYTF
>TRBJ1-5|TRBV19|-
CASSRRQSNQPQHF
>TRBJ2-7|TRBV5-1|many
CASSFLGGTAYEQYF
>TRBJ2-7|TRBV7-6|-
CASSLRAGTSVYEQYF
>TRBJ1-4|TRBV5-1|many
CASGTGRTNEKLFF
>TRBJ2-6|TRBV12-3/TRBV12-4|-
CASSFPHPGPGSNGANVLTF
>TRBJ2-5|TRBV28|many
CASSLLTLQETQYF
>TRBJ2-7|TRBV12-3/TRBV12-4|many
CASSLVWEDEQYF
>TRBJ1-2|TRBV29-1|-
CSVEEGQGLVNYGYTF
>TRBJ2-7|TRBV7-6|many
CASSLGASGGGEQYF
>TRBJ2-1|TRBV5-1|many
CASSSEAGLVRDEQFF
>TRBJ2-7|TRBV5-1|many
CASSTDRGDEQYF
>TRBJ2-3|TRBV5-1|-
CASSLDAAGALTDTQYF